Presented here are 23 T cell receptor beta chains from one specimen sequenced in a study of T cell responses to AZD1222 COVID-19 vaccine. Method: immunoSEQ multiplex PCR; TCRdb's copy keeps in-frame clones and lacks some. The table includes approximately 130,000 clones, roughly nine tenths detected once. The sample here was peripheral blood, taken 28 days after the second AZD1222 dose. The receptor set was obtained from an adult who received the AZD1222 COVID-19 vaccine.

V is TRBV6-5 and J is TRBJ1-1; TRBD1 is a possible D gene (6 bases). CDR1 and CDR2 from the germline V gene are MNHEY and SVGAGI. V lost 5 bases to trimming and J lost 7 bases, with 8 bases between them. The CDR3 covers 11 residues. Here the CDR3 reads CASSTGYEAFF. The CDR3 DNA sequence: TGTGCCAGCAGTACAGGGTATGAAGCTTTCTTT.

Of note for this clone: The junction shows a germline mismatch at one end, possibly a read error. The CDR3 DNA is TGTGCTAGCAGCTTAGCGCGAGGGACAGATACGCAGTATTTT. Protein: CASSLARGTDTQYF. J is TRBJ2-3 and V is TRBV7-7, with a possible D match to TRBD2 (5 bases). Germline CDR1 is SSHAT and CDR2 is FNYEAQ (reference sequence). This CDR3 has 14 amino acids.

The J gene is TRBJ1-6, the V gene TRBV7-9; D is perhaps TRBD1 (5 bases). The CDR3 has 13 residues. The germline V and J ends were trimmed by 5 bases and 8 bases, with 10 bases remaining between them. Germline CDR1 reads SEHNR; CDR2 reads FQNEAQ (reference sequence). In DNA form, the CDR3 reads TGTGCCAGCAGCCCCGGGGGGGATTCACCCCTCCACTTT. Amino acid sequence: CASSPGGDSPLHF.

The rearrangement uses TRBV5-1 and TRBJ1-4, with a tentative D call TRBD1 (6 bases). Germline CDR1 SGHRS, CDR2 YFSETQ. The CDR3 is 14 amino acids. Trimming removed 3 bases from V and 6 bases from J, with 12 bases in between. The CDR3 DNA reads TGCGCCAGCAGCTGGAGGGGGGCCGATGAAAAACTGTTTTTT. As protein: CASSWRGADEKLFF. Full variable domain (rest looked up from reference TRBV5-1 and TRBJ1-4): KAGVTQTPRYLIKTRGQQVTLSCSPISGHRSVSWYQQTPGQGLQFLFEYFSETQRNKGNFPGRFSGRQFSNSRSEMNVSTLELGDSALYLCASSWRGADEKLFFGSGTQLSVL.

The chain recombines TRBV19 with TRBJ2-3; D is unresolved. Trimming pared 0 bases from V and 6 bases from J, leaving 10 bases between. Looked up from germline, CDR1 is LNHDA and CDR2 is SQIVND (reference sequence). CDR3 length equals 14 residues. The CDR3 spells CASSIEAPRDTQYF. DNA for the CDR3: TGTGCCAGTAGTATAGAGGCTCCGCGGGATACGCAGTATTTT.

V usage is TRBV30 and J usage is TRBJ1-2; D possibly corresponds to TRBD1 (5 bases). This CDR3 contains 15 residues. The germline V gene has CDR1 GTSNPN and CDR2 SVGIG (reference sequence). Trimming pared 3 bases from V and 10 bases from J, leaving 24 bases between. The CDR3 DNA is TGTGCCTGGAGCCAAGGGACCCCACATAAAGGGGTCTACACCTTC. It codes for CAWSQGTPHKGVYTF.

The rearrangement joins TRBV5-1 to TRBJ2-3; D unresolved. The CDR3 totals 15 residues. CDR1 SGHRS and CDR2 YFSETQ come from the germline V gene. V was clipped by 4 bases and J by 0 bases, with 12 bases between them. The chain's CDR3 is CASSPSDSSTDTQYF. As DNA, the CDR3 is TGCGCCAGCAGCCCGAGTGACTCAAGCACAGATACGCAGTATTTT.

The genes are TRBV5-4 and TRBJ2-7; 8 bases align to TRBD1. V lost 4 bases to trimming and J lost 3 bases; unmatched junction nucleotides: 18. This CDR3 is 18 amino acids long. Germline V gives CDR1 SGHNT, CDR2 YYREEE (reference sequence). The CDR3 nucleotides are TGTGCCAGCAGCCTTGCCCCCTCAGGACAGGGAGAAGGCTACGAGCAGTACTTC. Translation gives CASSLAPSGQGEGYEQYF.

DNA for the CDR3: TGCAGCGCCAACTCCCCGGGGGATACGCAGTATTTT. Residues: CSANSPGDTQYF. The chain has TRBV29-1 and TRBJ2-3, with D possibly matching TRBD2 (5 bases). Germline V gene lookup returns CDR1 SQVTM and CDR2 ANQGSEA. V gave up 7 bases and J gave up 6 bases, with 14 bases separating them. This CDR3 comprises 12 residues.

This chain joins TRBV5-1 and TRBJ1-5; 8 bases agree with TRBD1. With V trimmed by 2 bases and J by 9 bases, 13 bases remained unmatched. The CDR3 covers 16 residues. Germline CDR1 and CDR2: SGHRS and YFSETQ. The CDR3: CASSLGTGGWGTPQHF. CDR3 coding DNA: TGCGCCAGCAGCTTAGGGACAGGAGGCTGGGGGACGCCCCAGCATTTT.

The CDR3 loop reads CASSSRTSGGYNEQFF. The CDR3, as DNA: TGTGCCAGCAGCTCTCGGACTAGCGGGGGATACAATGAGCAGTTCTTC. V and J are TRBV7-2 and TRBJ2-1, with TRBD2 identical over 13 bases. The CDR3 consists of 16 residues. From germline, CDR1 is SGHTA and CDR2 FQGNSA. Trimming cost V 4 bases and J 4 bases; bases outside gene matches: 4.

For the CDR3, the DNA is TGTGCCAGCTCACCACAGGGGGCGGGCACTGAAGCTTTCTTT. This translates into CASSPQGAGTEAFF. This sequence joins TRBV18 and TRBJ1-1, with TRBD1 identical over 7 bases. V shed 1 base and J 4 bases; nucleotides not matched to a gene: 3. CDR3 size: 14 residues. Germline CDR1 is KGHSH and CDR2 is LQKENI.

The chain recombines TRBV9 with TRBJ2-1; tentatively, D is TRBD1 or TRBD2 (6 bases each). Germline CDR1 SGDLS, CDR2 YYNGEE. The ends were cut back, 0 bases at V and 4 bases at J, with 8 bases in the middle. The CDR3 contains 14 residues. The CDR3 DNA reads as TGTGCCAGCAGCGTAGCGGGGGCGTACAATGAGCAGTTCTTC. Translated, it gives CASSVAGAYNEQFF.

This clone was detected only once. The same CDR3 arises from other DNA sequences in this sample as well. The chain joins TRBV3-1 (or the pseudogene TRBV3-2) to TRBJ1-2; unclear D gene. CDR1 and CDR2 (germline): LGHDT, YNNKEL (reference sequence). Trimming left V 0 bases short and J 4 bases short, with 9 bases between. The CDR3 totals 14 residues. The CDR3 bases are TGTGCCAGCAGCCAAGATCGAAGGGTCTATGGCTACACCTTC. This sequence encodes CASSQDRRVYGYTF.

V gene TRBV4-3 combines with J gene TRBJ1-1, with unresolved D. Germline V lookup: CDR1 LGHNA, CDR2 YSLEER. The V end lost 3 bases, the J end lost 1 base, and 6 bases lay between the germline ends. The CDR3 loop spans 13 amino acids. CDR3 sequence reads: CASSHRGNTEAFF. For the CDR3, the DNA is TGCGCCAGCAGCCATAGAGGGAACACTGAAGCTTTCTTT.

The chain carries TRBV30 and TRBJ1-6; D might be TRBD1 (6 bases). The V and J ends lost 4 bases and 5 bases respectively, with 15 bases between them. Germline loops: CDR1 GTSNPN, CDR2 SVGIG (reference sequence). The length of the CDR3 is 15 residues. The CDR3 nucleotides read TGTGCCTGGACTGCGGGTGGGACACATAATTCACCCCTCCACTTT. It is translated as CAWTAGGTHNSPLHF. Together with reference TRBV30 and TRBJ1-6, the CDR3 gives the full variable domain: SQTIHQWPATLVQPVGSPLSLECTVEGTSNPNLYWYRQAAGRGLQLLFYSVGIGQISSEVPQNLSASRPQDRQFILSSKKLLLSDSGFYLCAWTAGGTHNSPLHFGNGTRLTVT.

This clone has just a few counts. The chain has TRBV30 and TRBJ2-7; TRBD2 is a possible D gene (6 bases). There are 13 residues in the CDR3. Trimming took off 0 bases at V and 5 bases at J, with 11 bases between the two ends. The V gene's germline CDR1 is GTSNPN and CDR2 SVGIG (reference sequence). CDR3 protein: CAWSVGGNNEQYF. The CDR3, as DNA: TGTGCCTGGAGTGTAGGAGGGAACAACGAGCAGTACTTC. The whole variable domain, filled in from reference TRBV30 and TRBJ2-7, reads SQTIHQWPATLVQPVGSPLSLECTVEGTSNPNLYWYRQAAGRGLQLLFYSVGIGQISSEVPQNLSASRPQDRQFILSSKKLLLSDSGFYLCAWSVGGNNEQYFGPGTRLTVT.

This sequence joins TRBV27 and TRBJ1-1; unclear D gene. CDR3 length equals 13 residues. V lost 3 bases, J lost 7 bases, and 12 bases lay in between. Germline-derived CDR1 and CDR2 are MNHEY and SMNVEV (reference sequence). CDR3 DNA sequence: TGTGCCAGCAGTTTTGGGGAAGGAGGTGAAGCTTTCTTT. Its protein product is CASSFGEGGEAFF.

The rearrangement links TRBV19 to TRBJ2-6; no definite D call. This CDR3 contains 14 residues. Trimming stripped 3 bases from V and 3 bases from J, with 6 bases between. Germline V gene data show CDR1 as LNHDA and CDR2 as SQIVND (reference sequence). The CDR3 DNA sequence: TGTGCCAGTAGTATGAGCAATGGGGCCAACGTCCTGACTTTC. Its protein product is CASSMSNGANVLTF.

The sample holds one count of this clone. The chain employs TRBV6-1 and TRBJ2-1; D uncertain. The ends were cut back, 3 bases at V and 1 base at J, with 10 bases in the middle. This CDR3 has 15 amino acids. Germline lookup yields CDR1 MNHNS and CDR2 SASEGT. CDR3 loop: CASSESHSSYNEQFF. The CDR3 DNA is TGTGCCAGCAGTGAGTCCCATAGTTCCTACAATGAGCAGTTCTTC.

This clone was recorded only once. The rearrangement links TRBV5-4 to TRBJ2-3; 10 positions agree with TRBD1. Germline V gene sequence: CDR1 SGHNT, CDR2 YYREEE (reference sequence). V lost 7 bases to trimming and J lost 4 bases; unmatched junction nucleotides: 9. The CDR3 runs 15 residues. This CDR3 is CASVLDRGPPDTQYF. CDR3 DNA sequence: TGTGCCAGCGTCCTTGACAGGGGGCCCCCAGATACGCAGTATTTT.

The chain couples TRBV29-1 to TRBJ2-5, with D perhaps matching TRBD1 (6 bases). The CDR3 covers 12 residues. V lost 7 bases and J lost 4, with 13 bases in between. Germline CDR1 reads SQVTM; CDR2 reads ANQGSEA. The CDR3 coding sequence is TGCAGCGCATCGACAGGTCGAGAGACCCAGTACTTC. Protein: CSASTGRETQYF.

This sequence joins TRBV3-1 (or the pseudogene TRBV3-2) and TRBJ1-2; D not resolved. V was trimmed by 4 bases and J by 3 bases, leaving 15 bases between them. Germline assignment: CDR1 LGHDT and CDR2 YNNKEL (reference sequence). This CDR3 has 15 amino acids. The CDR3 bases are TGTGCCAGCAGCCCGCTTGGGGAATGGGACTATGGCTACACCTTC. This sequence encodes CASSPLGEWDYGYTF.